The clone carrying this T cell receptor beta chain appeared a few times. This sample was taken from a study of blood T cells in healthy people across ages. V dropped 4 bases and J dropped 12 bases, with 44 bases sitting between them. This CDR3 comprises 21 residues. Germline-derived CDR1 and CDR2 are SGHKS and YYEKEE (reference sequence). It was with a sample-barcoded 5' primer and a J-beta primer mix that a second PCR of about 6 to 11 cycles was run. TCRdb redid the calling of the 5' RACE reads with MiXCR, one entry per CDR3 protein. The sample has more than 1.4 million distinct CDR3 sequences; approximately 42% are singletons.

The chain employs TRBV5-5 and TRBJ2-7, with D possibly being TRBD1 or TRBD2 (5 bases each). This receptor was obtained from a woman under 30 in good health. The sequenced sample consisted of blood. The CDR3 loop is CASSVIPRGPQEKSTEERGYF. The CDR3 region has the DNA TGTGCCAGCAGCGTAATCCCCCGGGGTCCTCAAGAGAAGTCTACGGAGGAAAGGGGGTACTTC.